The clone carrying this TCR beta chain was picked up a small number of times. The antigen is not known. These data are taken from a study of blood T cells in healthy people across ages. Findings and caveats of the study: Older age went with lower TCR beta diversity per million T cells, in a roughly linear way.

This CDR3 has 15 amino acids. The germline V and J ends were trimmed by 2 bases and 7 bases, with 17 bases remaining between them. Then a second PCR, running roughly 6 to 12 cycles, was carried out with a sample-barcoded 5' primer and a J-beta primer mix. A single record per CDR3 protein comes from TCRdb applying MiXCR to the 5' RACE reads. The repertoire holds hundreds of thousands of distinct CDR3 sequences, about 42% seen once, with about a fifth in the top ten. Sequencing was performed on blood. The TCR was taken from a man aged 60-69 years in good health. The chain links TRBV12-3 or TRBV12-4 to TRBJ1-2; D gene unclear. For the CDR3, the DNA is TGTGCCAGCAGTTTATCCTCTATTGGGGATACTGGCTACACCTTC. Its protein is CASSLSSIGDTGYTF.